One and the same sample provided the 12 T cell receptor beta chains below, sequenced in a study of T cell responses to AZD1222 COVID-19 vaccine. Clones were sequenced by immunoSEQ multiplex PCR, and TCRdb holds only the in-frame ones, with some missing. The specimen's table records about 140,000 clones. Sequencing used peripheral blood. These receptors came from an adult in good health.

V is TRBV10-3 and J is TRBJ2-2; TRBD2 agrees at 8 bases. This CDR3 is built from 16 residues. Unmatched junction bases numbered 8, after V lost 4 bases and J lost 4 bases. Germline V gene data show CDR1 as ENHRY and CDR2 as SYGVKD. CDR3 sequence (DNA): TGTGCCATCAGTGGATCAGGGGCGGGAGGCACCGGGGAGCTGTTTTTT. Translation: CAISGSGAGGTGELFF.

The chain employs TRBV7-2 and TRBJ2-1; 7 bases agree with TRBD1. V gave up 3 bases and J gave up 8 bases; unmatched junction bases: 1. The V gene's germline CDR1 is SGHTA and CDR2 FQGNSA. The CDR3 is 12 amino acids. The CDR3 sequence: CASSLTGYEQFF. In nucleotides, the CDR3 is TGTGCCAGCAGCTTGACAGGGTATGAGCAGTTCTTC. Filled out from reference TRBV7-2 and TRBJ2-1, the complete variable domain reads GAGVSQSPSNKVTEKGKDVELRCDPISGHTALYWYRQSLGQGLEFLIYFQGNSAPDKSGLPSDRFSAERTGGSVSTLTIQRTQQEDSAVYLCASSLTGYEQFFGPGTRLTVL.

The CDR3 coding sequence is TGCGCCAGCAGCTTGGAGGGGAGAGGCAATCAGCCCCAGCATTTT. This encodes CASSLEGRGNQPQHF. The rearrangement uses TRBV5-1 and TRBJ1-5; maybe TRBD1 (5 bases). Trimming removed 0 bases at V and 2 bases at J, with 9 bases between. Germline CDR1 is SGHRS and CDR2 is YFSETQ. CDR3 length: 15 residues. The full variable domain, rest sourced from reference TRBV5-1 and TRBJ1-5, is KAGVTQTPRYLIKTRGQQVTLSCSPISGHRSVSWYQQTPGQGLQFLFEYFSETQRNKGNFPGRFSGRQFSNSRSEMNVSTLELGDSALYLCASSLEGRGNQPQHFGDGTRLSIL.

As DNA, the CDR3 is TGTGCCAGCAGCTTATCCGGGACAGTGAACACTGAAGCTTTCTTT. It is translated as CASSLSGTVNTEAFF. The genes are TRBV7-8 and TRBJ1-1, with 7 bases fitting TRBD1. In germline, CDR1 is SGHVS, CDR2 FQNEAQ. The CDR3 consists of 15 residues. V dropped 2 bases and J dropped 0; count of bases not matched to a gene: 3.

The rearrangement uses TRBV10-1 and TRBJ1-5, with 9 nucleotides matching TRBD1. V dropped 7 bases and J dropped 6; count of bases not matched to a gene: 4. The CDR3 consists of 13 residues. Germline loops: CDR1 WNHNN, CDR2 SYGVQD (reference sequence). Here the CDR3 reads CASTLTGGQPQHF. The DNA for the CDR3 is TGCGCCAGCACCCTGACAGGGGGTCAGCCCCAGCATTTT.

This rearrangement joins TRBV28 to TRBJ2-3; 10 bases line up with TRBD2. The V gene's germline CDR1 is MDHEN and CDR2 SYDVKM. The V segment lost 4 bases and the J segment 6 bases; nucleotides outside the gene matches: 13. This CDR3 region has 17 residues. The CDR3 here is CASSSPSGGLHRDTQYF. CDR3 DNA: TGTGCCAGCAGTTCCCCTAGCGGGGGCCTCCATAGGGATACGCAGTATTTT. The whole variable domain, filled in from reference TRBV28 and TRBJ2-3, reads DVKVTQSSRYLVKRTGEKVFLECVQDMDHENMFWYRQDPGLGLRLIYFSYDVKMKEKGDIPEGYSVSREKKERFSLILESASTNQTSMYLCASSSPSGGLHRDTQYFGPGTRLTVL.

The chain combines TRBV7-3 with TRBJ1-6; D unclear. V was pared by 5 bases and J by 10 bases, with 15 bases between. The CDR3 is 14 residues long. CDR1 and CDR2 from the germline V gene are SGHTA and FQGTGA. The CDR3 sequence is CASSRRARNSPLHF. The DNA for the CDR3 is TGTGCCAGCAGCCGCCGTGCGAGAAACTCACCCCTCCACTTT.

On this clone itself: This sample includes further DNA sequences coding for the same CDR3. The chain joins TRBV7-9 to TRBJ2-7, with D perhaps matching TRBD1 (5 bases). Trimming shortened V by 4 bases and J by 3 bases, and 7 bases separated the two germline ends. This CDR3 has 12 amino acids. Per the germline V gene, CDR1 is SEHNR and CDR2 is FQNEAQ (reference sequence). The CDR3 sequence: CASSSQGYEQYF. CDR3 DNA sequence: TGTGCCAGCAGCTCTCAGGGCTACGAGCAGTACTTC.

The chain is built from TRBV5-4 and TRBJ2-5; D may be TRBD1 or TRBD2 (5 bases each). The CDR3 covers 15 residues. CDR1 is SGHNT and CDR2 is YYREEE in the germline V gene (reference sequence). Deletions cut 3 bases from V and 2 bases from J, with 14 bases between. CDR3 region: CASSSRRDGQETQYF. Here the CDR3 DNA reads TGTGCCAGCAGCTCCCGTAGGGACGGGCAAGAGACCCAGTACTTC.

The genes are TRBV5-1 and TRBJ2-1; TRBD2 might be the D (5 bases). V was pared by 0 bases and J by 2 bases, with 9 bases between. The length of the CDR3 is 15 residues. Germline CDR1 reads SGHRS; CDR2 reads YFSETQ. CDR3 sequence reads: CASSLARGTYNEQFF. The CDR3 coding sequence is TGCGCCAGCAGCTTGGCCCGGGGAACCTACAATGAGCAGTTCTTC. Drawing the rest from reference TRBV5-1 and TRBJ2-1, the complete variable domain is KAGVTQTPRYLIKTRGQQVTLSCSPISGHRSVSWYQQTPGQGLQFLFEYFSETQRNKGNFPGRFSGRQFSNSRSEMNVSTLELGDSALYLCASSLARGTYNEQFFGPGTRLTVL.

The chain's CDR3 is CASSEDAGGDTQYF. In DNA form, the CDR3 reads TGTGCCAGCAGTGAAGATGCGGGGGGTGATACGCAGTATTTT. The rearrangement links TRBV6-1 to TRBJ2-3; 8 bases match TRBD2. The CDR3 totals 14 residues. CDR1 MNHNS and CDR2 SASEGT come from the germline V gene. V was pared by 1 base and J by 6 bases, with 3 bases of the junction left unmatched.

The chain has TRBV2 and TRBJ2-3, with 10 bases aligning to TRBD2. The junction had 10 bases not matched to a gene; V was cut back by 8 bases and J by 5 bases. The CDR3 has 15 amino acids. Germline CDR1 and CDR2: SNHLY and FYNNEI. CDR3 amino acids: CASGERGGHRDTQYF. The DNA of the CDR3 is TGTGCCAGCGGGGAGCGGGGGGGCCATAGAGATACGCAGTATTTT.